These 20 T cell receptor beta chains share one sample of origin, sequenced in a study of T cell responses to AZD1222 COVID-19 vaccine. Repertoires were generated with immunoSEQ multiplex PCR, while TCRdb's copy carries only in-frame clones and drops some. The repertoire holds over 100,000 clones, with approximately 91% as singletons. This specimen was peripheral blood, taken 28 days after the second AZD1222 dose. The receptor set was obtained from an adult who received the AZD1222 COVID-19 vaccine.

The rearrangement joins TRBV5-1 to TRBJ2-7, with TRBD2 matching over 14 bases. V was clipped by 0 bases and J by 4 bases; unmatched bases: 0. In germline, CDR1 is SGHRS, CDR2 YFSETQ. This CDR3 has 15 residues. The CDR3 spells CASSLGLAGGYEQYF. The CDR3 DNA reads TGCGCCAGCAGCTTGGGACTAGCGGGAGGGTACGAGCAGTACTTC.

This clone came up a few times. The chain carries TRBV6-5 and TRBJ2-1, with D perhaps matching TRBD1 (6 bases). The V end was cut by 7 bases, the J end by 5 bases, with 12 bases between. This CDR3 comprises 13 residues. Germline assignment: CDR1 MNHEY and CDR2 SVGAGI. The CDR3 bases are TGTGCCAGCAATGGGGGCCTCGACAATGAGCAGTTCTTC. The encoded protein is CASNGGLDNEQFF.

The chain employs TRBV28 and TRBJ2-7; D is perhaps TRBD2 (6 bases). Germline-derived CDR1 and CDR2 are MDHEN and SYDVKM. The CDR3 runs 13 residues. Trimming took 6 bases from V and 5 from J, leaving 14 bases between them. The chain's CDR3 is CASRGPGLNEQYF. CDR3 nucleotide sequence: TGTGCCAGCAGGGGACCGGGACTGAACGAGCAGTACTTC.

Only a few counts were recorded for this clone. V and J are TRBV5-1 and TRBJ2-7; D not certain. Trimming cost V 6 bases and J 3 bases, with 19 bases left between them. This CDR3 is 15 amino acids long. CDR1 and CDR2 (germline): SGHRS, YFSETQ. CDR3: CASKLSVGVNYEQYF. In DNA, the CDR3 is TGCGCCAGCAAATTAAGCGTTGGGGTTAACTACGAGCAGTACTTC.

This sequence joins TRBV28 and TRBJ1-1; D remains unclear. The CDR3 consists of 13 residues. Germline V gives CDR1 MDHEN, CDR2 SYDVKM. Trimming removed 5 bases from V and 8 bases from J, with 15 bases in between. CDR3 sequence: CASSMRGVGEAFF. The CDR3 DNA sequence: TGTGCCAGCAGTATGCGCGGGGTTGGGGAAGCTTTCTTT.

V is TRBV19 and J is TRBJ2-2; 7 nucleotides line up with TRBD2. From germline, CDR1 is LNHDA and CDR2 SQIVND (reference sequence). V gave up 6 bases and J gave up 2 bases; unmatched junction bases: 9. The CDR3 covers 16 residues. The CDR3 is CASSPSRTRNTGELFF. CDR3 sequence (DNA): TGTGCCAGTAGCCCAAGCAGGACTAGAAACACCGGGGAGCTGTTTTTT.

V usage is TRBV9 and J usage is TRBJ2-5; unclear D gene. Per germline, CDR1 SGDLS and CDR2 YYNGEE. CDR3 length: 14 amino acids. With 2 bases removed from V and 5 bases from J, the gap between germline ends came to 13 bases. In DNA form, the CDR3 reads TGTGCCAGCAGCGTGAATACGGACGGGGAGACCCAGTACTTC. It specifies CASSVNTDGETQYF.

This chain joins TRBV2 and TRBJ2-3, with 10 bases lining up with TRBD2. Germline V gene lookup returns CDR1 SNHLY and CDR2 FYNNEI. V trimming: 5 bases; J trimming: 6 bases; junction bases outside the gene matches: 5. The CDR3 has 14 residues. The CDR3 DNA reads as TGTGCCAGCAGTCACGGGACTAGCGACGATACGCAGTATTTT. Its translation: CASSHGTSDDTQYF.

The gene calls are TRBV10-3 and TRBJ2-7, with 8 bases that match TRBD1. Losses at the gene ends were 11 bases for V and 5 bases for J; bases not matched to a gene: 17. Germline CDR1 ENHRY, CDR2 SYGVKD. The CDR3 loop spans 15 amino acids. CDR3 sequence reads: CAAHAEDRARNEQYF. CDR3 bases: TGTGCCGCACACGCTGAGGACAGGGCGAGGAACGAGCAGTACTTC.

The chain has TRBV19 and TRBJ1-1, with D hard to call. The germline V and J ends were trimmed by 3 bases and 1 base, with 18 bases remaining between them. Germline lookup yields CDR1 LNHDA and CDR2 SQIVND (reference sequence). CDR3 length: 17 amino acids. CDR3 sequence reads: CASSMFVRISKNTEAFF. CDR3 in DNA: TGTGCCAGTAGTATGTTCGTGCGTATCAGCAAGAACACTGAAGCTTTCTTT. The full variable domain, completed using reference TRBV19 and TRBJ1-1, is DGGITQSPKYLFRKEGQNVTLSCEQNLNHDAMYWYRQDPGQGLRLIYYSQIVNDFQKGDIAEGYSVSREKKESFPLTVTSAQKNPTAFYLCASSMFVRISKNTEAFFGQGTRLTVV.

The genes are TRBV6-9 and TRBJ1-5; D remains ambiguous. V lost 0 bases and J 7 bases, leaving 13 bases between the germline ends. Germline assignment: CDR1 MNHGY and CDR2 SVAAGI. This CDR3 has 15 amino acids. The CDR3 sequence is CASSYSSVLRQPQHF. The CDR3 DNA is TGTGCCAGCAGTTATTCGTCAGTCCTGAGGCAGCCCCAGCATTTT.

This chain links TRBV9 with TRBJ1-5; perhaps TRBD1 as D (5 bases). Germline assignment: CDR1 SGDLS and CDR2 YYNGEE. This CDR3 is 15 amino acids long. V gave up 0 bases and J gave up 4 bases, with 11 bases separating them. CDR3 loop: CASSVEGNLNQPQHF. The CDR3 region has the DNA TGTGCCAGCAGCGTAGAGGGGAACCTTAATCAGCCCCAGCATTTT.

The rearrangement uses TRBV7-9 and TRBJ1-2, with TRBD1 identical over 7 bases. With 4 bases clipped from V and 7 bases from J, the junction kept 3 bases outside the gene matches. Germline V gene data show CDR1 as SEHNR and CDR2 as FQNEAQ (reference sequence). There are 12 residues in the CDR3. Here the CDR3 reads CASSSRGLGYTF. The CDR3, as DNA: TGTGCCAGCAGCTCAAGGGGGCTTGGCTACACCTTC.

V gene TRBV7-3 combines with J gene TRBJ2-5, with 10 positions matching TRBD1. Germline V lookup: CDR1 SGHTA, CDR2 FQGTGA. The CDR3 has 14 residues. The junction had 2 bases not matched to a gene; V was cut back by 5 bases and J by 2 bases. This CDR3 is CASSRDRGQETQYF. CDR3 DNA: TGTGCCAGCAGCAGGGACAGGGGTCAAGAGACCCAGTACTTC.

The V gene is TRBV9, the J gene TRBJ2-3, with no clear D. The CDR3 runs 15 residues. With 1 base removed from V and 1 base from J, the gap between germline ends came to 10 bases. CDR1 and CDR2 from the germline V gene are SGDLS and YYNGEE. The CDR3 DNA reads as TGTGCCAGCAGCGTAATTCACAAAGGCACAGATACGCAGTATTTT. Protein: CASSVIHKGTDTQYF.

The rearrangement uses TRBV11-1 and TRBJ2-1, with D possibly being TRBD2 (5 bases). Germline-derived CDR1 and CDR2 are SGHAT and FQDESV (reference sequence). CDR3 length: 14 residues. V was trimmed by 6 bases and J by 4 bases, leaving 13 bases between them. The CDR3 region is CASSPRARYNEQFF. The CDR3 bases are TGTGCCAGCAGTCCGCGGGCGCGTTACAATGAGCAGTTCTTC. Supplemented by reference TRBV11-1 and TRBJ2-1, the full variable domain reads EAEVAQSPRYKITEKSQAVAFWCDPISGHATLYWYRQILGQGPELLVQFQDESVVDDSQLPKDRFSAERLKGVDSTLKIQPAELGDSAMYLCASSPRARYNEQFFGPGTRLTVL.

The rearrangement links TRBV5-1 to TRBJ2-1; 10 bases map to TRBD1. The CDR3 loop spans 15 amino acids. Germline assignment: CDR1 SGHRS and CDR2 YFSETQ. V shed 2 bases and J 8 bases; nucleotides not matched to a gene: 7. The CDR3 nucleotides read TGCGCCAGCAGCTTTGGGGACAGGGGCCGTGATGAGCAGTTCTTC. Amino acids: CASSFGDRGRDEQFF.

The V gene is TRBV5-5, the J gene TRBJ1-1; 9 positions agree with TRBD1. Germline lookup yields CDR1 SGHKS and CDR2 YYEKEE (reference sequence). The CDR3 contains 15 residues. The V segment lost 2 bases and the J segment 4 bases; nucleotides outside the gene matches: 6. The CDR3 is CASSLQGARSTEAFF. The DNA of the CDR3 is TGTGCCAGCAGCTTACAGGGGGCGCGGAGCACTGAAGCTTTCTTT.

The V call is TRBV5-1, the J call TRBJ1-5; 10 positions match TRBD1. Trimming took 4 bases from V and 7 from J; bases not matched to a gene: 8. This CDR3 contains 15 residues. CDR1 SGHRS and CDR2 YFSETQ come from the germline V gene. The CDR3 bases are TGCGCCAGCAGCATCGGACAGGGGGACGGCCAGCCCCAGCATTTT. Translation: CASSIGQGDGQPQHF.

The CDR3 sequence is CAIAGGDRAFF. The CDR3 DNA follows: TGTGCCATCGCAGGGGGAGACCGGGCTTTCTTT. The V call is TRBV10-3, the J call TRBJ1-1; 7 bases align to TRBD1. CDR1 is ENHRY and CDR2 is SYGVKD in the germline V gene. This CDR3 is 11 amino acids long. V was clipped by 8 bases and J by 11 bases; unmatched bases: 8.